This T cell receptor (beta chain) was sequenced in a study of tumor-infiltrating T cells and Merkel cell polyomavirus (dated by TCRdb to the late 2010s). Background on the whole study: The study examined CD8+ T cells specific for the Merkel cell polyomavirus KLL epitope in Merkel cell carcinoma patients. In the whole study, one tumor sample was a frozen nodal tumor digest, and another tumor sample was a flash-frozen core biopsy of a metastasis. Varied, non-standardized therapies, including chemotherapy, radiation and immunotherapies, were received by the patients. Varying disease stages were represented at patient presentation, and patients were followed for a median of 2.7 years (range roughly 1.1 to 6.0 years). Most of the whole-tumor samples were 25-micron curls sectioned from formalin-fixed, paraffin-embedded tissue blocks. In 14 to 15 samples, TRB sequencing was done on KLL-tetramer-sorted cells from blood or tumor-infiltrating lymphocytes, along with roughly 12 matched whole-tumor samples.

Broader findings and caveats from the paper: KLL-specific TRB repertoires were found to be diverse and largely private, with only one public clonotype, shared by two patients, identified among 400 or so unique sequences. The small sample size of the study (n of about 12 patients) is recognized as a limitation. Significantly improved MCC-specific survival was associated with a higher fraction of KLL-specific T cells within tumors (about 1.7-18% versus about 0-0.15%). A significant MCC-specific survival advantage (P = 0.0051) was associated with a greater number of unique KLL-specific clonotypes in tumors (about 5-110 vs 0-3). Only a single viral epitope was studied, so T cells against other Merkel cell polyomavirus epitopes were not captured.

The library was obtained by the immunoSEQ multiplex PCR assay. Adaptive Biotechnologies (Seattle, WA) carried out genomic DNA extraction, TRB sequencing and normalization. The source study handled its data this way. Clonality was calculated as one minus the Shannon entropy of productive TRB sequences, normalized by log2 of unique productive sequences. KLL-specific clonotypes in tumors were identified by matching TCRbeta CDR3 amino acid sequences to those from the tetramer-sorted sample of each patient. Drawn from immuneACCESS, this table holds only the in-frame rearrangements with V and J called that TCRdb kept. Clones are partly lost; checked studies trace under half to an unresolved V gene and leave the rest unexplained. V, J and clone size reflect that table, while D and trimming were determined from the DNA. The sample profile shows around 3,000 clones; almost 85% of them were found once. The top ten constitute approximately 9.5% of the sample.

By immunohistochemistry, the tumors of all patients showed robust positive staining for Merkel cell polyomavirus Large T antigen. The study included about a dozen Merkel cell carcinoma patients whose blood and/or cultured TIL contained robust KLL-tetramer+ populations exceeding 0.04% of CD8+ T cells. Every patient was Caucasian, and patient ages ranged from about 50 to 80 years, with a median of around 60 years. This clone occurred a few times. Its antigen is currently not known. Per-nucleotide qualities are absent, and no much larger clonotype sits a single base away. CDR1 and CDR2, looked up from the germline V gene (reference sequence), are LNHDA and SQIVND. Including the terminal cysteine and phenylalanine, the CDR3 comprises 13 residues. The DNA shown is the 39-base CDR3, in frame from base 1. Unmatched junction bases come to 3, with V trimmed by 7 bases and J by 4 bases.

Material: tumor tissue. Recombination connected TRBV19 to TRBJ2-3; 9 central bases correspond to TRBD2. This receptor was obtained from a man in his fifties or sixties with Merkel cell carcinoma. CDR3 loop: CASKPSGADTQYF. The sequence in DNA is TGTGCCAGTAAGCCTAGCGGGGCAGATACGCAGTATTTT.